This TCR beta chain was obtained from a study of T cell responses to AZD1222 COVID-19 vaccine. Libraries were prepared by immunoSEQ multiplex PCR; TCRdb keeps only in-frame clonotypes and omits some of them. This sample has around 95,000 clones, with about nine tenths found just once. Details on this clone: Its antigen remains unknown.

Study observations and caveats: Across the whole spike, CD4 TCRs peaked at regions 160-218 and 743-854. Repertoire sampling happened only post peak T cell response. A reported finding is that nearly half of spike-specific TCRs target unmutated variant regions. Females outnumbered males among donors, who were mostly white British; clonal diversity was possibly underestimated.

This material consisted of peripheral blood, taken on day 0 of AZD1222 vaccination. The clonotype comes from an adult in good health.

The CDR3 loop is CASSLGRLAAKGEQYF. The CDR3 DNA reads as TGCGCCAGCAGCCTCGGGAGACTAGCGGCTAAGGGCGAGCAGTACTTC. The chain combines TRBV5-1 with TRBJ2-7; 9 nucleotides match TRBD2. V was pared by 4 bases and J by 6 bases, with 14 bases of the junction left unmatched. Germline lookup yields CDR1 SGHRS and CDR2 YFSETQ. The CDR3 contains 16 residues.